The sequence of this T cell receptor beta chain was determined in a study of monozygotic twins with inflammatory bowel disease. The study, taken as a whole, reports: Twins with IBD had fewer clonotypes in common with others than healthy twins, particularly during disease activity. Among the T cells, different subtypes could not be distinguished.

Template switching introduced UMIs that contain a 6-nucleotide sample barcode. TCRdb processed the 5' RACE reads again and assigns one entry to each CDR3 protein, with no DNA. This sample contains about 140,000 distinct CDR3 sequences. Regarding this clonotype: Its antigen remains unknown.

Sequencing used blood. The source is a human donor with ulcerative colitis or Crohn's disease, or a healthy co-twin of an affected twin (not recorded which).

The CDR3 loop is CASSLMGQHDEQFF. The chain couples TRBV7-2 to TRBJ2-1; without DNA, the TCRdb call of TRBD1 cannot be checked. This CDR3 comprises 14 residues. The V gene's germline CDR1 is SGHTA and CDR2 FQGNSA.